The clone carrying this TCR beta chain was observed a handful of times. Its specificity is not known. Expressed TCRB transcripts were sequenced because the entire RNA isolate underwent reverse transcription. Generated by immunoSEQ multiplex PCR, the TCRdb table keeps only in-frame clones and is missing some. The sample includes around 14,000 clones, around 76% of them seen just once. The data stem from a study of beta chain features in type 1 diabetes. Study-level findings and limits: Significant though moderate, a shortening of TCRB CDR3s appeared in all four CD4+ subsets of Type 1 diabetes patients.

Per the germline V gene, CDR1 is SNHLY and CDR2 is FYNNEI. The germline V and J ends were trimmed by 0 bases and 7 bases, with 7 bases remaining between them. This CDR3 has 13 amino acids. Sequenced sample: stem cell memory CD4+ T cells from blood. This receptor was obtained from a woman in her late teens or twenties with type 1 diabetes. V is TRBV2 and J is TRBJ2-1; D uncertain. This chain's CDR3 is CASSEALSNEQFF. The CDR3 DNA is TGTGCCAGCAGTGAAGCGCTTAGTAATGAGCAGTTCTTC.